Here is one TCR beta chain with its context. Its cognate antigen is unknown. Sequencing targeted expressed TCRB transcripts, as all isolated RNA had been reverse transcribed. Libraries were prepared by immunoSEQ multiplex PCR; TCRdb keeps only in-frame clonotypes and omits some of them. The sample records around 500,000 clones, over 10% being singletons. The data are from a study of beta chain features in type 1 diabetes. Study background: The study examined 107,917,701 sorted cells across all samples.

Germline trimming cut 5 bases from V and 9 bases from J; bases unmatched to any gene: 8. This CDR3 has 13 residues. CDR1 is MDHEN and CDR2 is SYDVKM in the germline V gene. General study results and limits: TCRB repertoires of naive, central memory and Treg cells appeared more similar among patients than among healthy donors. For TCRB rearrangement, an influence of HLA type remained unresolved here.

The specimen sequenced was naive CD4+ T cells from blood. This TCR derives from a woman aged 18-29 years in good health. This chain uses TRBV28 with TRBJ1-1; 8 nucleotides align to TRBD1. The CDR3 DNA reads as TGTGCCAGCAGTCCGAGGGGACAGGTACAAGCTTTCTTT. The encoded protein is CASSPRGQVQAFF.